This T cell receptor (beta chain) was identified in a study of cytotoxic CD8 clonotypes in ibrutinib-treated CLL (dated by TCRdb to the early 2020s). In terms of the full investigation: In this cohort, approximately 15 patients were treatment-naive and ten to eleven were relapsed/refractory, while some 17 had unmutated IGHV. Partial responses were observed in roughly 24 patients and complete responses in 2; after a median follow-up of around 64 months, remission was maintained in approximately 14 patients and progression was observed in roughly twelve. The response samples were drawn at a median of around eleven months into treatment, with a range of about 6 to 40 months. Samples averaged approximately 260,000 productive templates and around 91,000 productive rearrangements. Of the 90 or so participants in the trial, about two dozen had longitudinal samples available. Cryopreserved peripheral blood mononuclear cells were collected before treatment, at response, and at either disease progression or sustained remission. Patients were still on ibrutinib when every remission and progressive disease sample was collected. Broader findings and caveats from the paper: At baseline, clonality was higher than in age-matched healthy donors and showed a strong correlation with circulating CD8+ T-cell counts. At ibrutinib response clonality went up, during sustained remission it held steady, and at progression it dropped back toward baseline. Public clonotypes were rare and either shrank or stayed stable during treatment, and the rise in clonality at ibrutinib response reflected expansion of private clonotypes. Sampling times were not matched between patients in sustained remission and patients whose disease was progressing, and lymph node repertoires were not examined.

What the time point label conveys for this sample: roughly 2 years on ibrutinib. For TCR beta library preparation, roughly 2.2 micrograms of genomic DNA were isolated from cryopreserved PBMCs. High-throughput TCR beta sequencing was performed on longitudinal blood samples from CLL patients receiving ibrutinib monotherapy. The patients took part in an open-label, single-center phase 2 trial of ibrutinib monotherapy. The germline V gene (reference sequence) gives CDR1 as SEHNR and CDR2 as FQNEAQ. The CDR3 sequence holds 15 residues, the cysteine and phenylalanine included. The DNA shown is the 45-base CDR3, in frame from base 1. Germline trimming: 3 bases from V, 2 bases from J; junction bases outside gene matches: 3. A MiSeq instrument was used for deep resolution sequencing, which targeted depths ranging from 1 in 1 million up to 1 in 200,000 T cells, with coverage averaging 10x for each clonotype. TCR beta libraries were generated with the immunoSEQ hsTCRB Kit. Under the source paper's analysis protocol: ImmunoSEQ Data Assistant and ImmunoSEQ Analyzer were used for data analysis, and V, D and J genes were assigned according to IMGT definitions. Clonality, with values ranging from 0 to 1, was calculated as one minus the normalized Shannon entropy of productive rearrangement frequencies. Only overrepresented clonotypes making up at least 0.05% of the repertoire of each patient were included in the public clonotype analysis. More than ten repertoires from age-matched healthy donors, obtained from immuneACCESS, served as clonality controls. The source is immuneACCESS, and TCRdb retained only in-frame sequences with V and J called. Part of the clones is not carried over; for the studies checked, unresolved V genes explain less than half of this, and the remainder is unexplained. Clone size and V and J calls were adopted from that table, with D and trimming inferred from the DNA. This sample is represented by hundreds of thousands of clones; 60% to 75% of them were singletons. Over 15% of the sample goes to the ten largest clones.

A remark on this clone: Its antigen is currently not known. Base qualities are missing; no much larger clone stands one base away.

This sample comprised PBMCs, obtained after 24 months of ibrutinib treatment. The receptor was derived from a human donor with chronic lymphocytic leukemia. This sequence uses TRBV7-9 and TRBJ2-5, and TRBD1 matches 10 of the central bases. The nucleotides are TGTGCCAGCAGCTTGGGGACAGGGGAGCAAGAGACCCAGTACTTC. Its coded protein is CASSLGTGEQETQYF.